Listed below are T cell receptor beta chains from one sample, sequenced in a study of graft-versus-host responses after intestinal transplantation. Repertoires were generated with immunoSEQ multiplex PCR, while TCRdb's copy carries only in-frame clones and drops some. Of some 40,000 clones in the sample, about 92% were seen once. Sample: PBMCs, taken almost 750 days after intestinal transplantation. These receptors all stem from a human patient who received an intestinal transplant, so some T cells may come from the graft donor. The CDR3 runs from the conserved cysteine through the conserved F or W. Fields, in order: D gene, CDR3 length, clone size, V gene, J gene, CDR3 protein, CDR3 DNA. D genes are given only for firm matches. Clone size is given for some rows only: seen once, a few or many times, or a class if the clone is expanded.

d_gene: .; len: 15; abundance: .; v_gene: TRBV5-1; j_gene: TRBJ1-1; CDR3aa: CATRSVIDRTGEAFF; CDR3nt: TGCGCCACCCGATCCGTCATTGACCGAACCGGTGAAGCTTTCTTT
d_gene: TRBD1; len: 17; abundance: .; v_gene: TRBV2; j_gene: TRBJ1-4; CDR3aa: CASNTGTGGRFNEKLFF; CDR3nt: TGTGCCAGCAATACCGGGACAGGGGGCAGATTTAATGAAAAACTGTTTTTT
d_gene: .; len: 11; abundance: .; v_gene: TRBV2; j_gene: TRBJ2-6; CDR3aa: CASSDDYVLTF; CDR3nt: TGTGCCAGCAGTGACGACTACGTCCTGACTTTC
d_gene: TRBD1; len: 15; abundance: once; v_gene: TRBV5-4; j_gene: TRBJ1-2; CDR3aa: CASSPWTGHVYGYTF; CDR3nt: TGTGCCAGCAGCCCTTGGACAGGGCACGTCTATGGCTACACCTTC
d_gene: TRBD1; len: 14; abundance: .; v_gene: TRBV28; j_gene: TRBJ1-2; CDR3aa: CASSPLRGGSGYTF; CDR3nt: TGTGCCAGCAGTCCCCTTAGAGGGGGCAGTGGCTACACCTTC
d_gene: .; len: 15; abundance: .; v_gene: TRBV18; j_gene: TRBJ2-3; CDR3aa: CASSPSRGGTDTQYF; CDR3nt: TGTGCCAGCTCACCCTCTCGGGGTGGCACAGATACGCAGTATTTT
d_gene: TRBD1; len: 14; abundance: .; v_gene: TRBV7-9; j_gene: TRBJ2-1; CDR3aa: CASSHRGRGGEQFF; CDR3nt: TGTGCCAGCAGCCACAGGGGGCGCGGGGGTGAGCAGTTCTTC
d_gene: TRBD2; len: 15; abundance: .; v_gene: TRBV9; j_gene: TRBJ2-5; CDR3aa: CASSVDPSGKETQYF; CDR3nt: TGTGCCAGCAGCGTAGATCCTAGCGGGAAAGAGACCCAGTACTTC
d_gene: TRBD1; len: 16; abundance: .; v_gene: TRBV9; j_gene: TRBJ2-2; CDR3aa: CASSVVVTGETGELFF; CDR3nt: TGTGCCAGCAGCGTAGTCGTGACAGGGGAGACCGGGGAGCTGTTTTTT
d_gene: .; len: 13; abundance: .; v_gene: TRBV9; j_gene: TRBJ2-7; CDR3aa: CASSVHGTYEQYF; CDR3nt: TGTGCCAGCAGCGTACACGGGACCTACGAGCAGTACTTC
d_gene: .; len: 18; abundance: once; v_gene: TRBV11-2; j_gene: TRBJ2-5; CDR3aa: CASSLVWGSAGRGETQYF; CDR3nt: TGTGCCAGCAGCTTAGTCTGGGGGTCGGCGGGGAGAGGGGAGACCCAGTACTTC
d_gene: .; len: 16; abundance: once; v_gene: TRBV11-1; j_gene: TRBJ2-1; CDR3aa: CASSPSQGESYNEQFF; CDR3nt: TGTGCCAGCAGCCCATCGCAGGGCGAGTCCTACAATGAGCAGTTCTTC
d_gene: .; len: 15; abundance: .; v_gene: TRBV5-1; j_gene: TRBJ1-6; CDR3aa: CASSLRTSYNSPLHF; CDR3nt: TGCGCCAGCAGCTTGAGGACAAGCTATAATTCACCCCTCCACTTT
d_gene: TRBD2; len: 19; abundance: .; v_gene: TRBV13; j_gene: TRBJ2-1; CDR3aa: CASSPLGLLAGASYNEQFF; CDR3nt: TGTGCCAGCAGCCCCCTTGGTCTACTAGCGGGAGCCTCCTACAATGAGCAGTTCTTC
d_gene: TRBD1; len: 16; abundance: .; v_gene: TRBV11-2; j_gene: TRBJ1-1; CDR3aa: CASSSKTQGVGTEAFF; CDR3nt: TGTGCCAGCAGCTCTAAAACCCAGGGGGTCGGCACTGAAGCTTTCTTT
d_gene: TRBD1; len: 14; abundance: .; v_gene: TRBV5-5; j_gene: TRBJ2-5; CDR3aa: CASSQQGARETQYF; CDR3nt: TGTGCCAGCAGCCAACAGGGGGCCCGGGAGACCCAGTACTTC
d_gene: .; len: 15; abundance: .; v_gene: TRBV10-1; j_gene: TRBJ2-1; CDR3aa: CASSGTGLGSNEQFF; CDR3nt: TGCGCCAGCAGTGGCACAGGGTTGGGAAGCAATGAGCAGTTCTTC
d_gene: TRBD2; len: 17; abundance: once; v_gene: TRBV13; j_gene: TRBJ2-7; CDR3aa: CASSPGLAGGVSYEQYF; CDR3nt: TGTGCCAGCAGCCCGGGGCTAGCGGGAGGTGTATCCTACGAGCAGTACTTC
d_gene: .; len: 14; abundance: .; v_gene: TRBV7-9; j_gene: TRBJ2-7; CDR3aa: CASSQLDSSYEQYF; CDR3nt: TGTGCCAGCAGCCAACTAGACAGTTCCTACGAGCAGTACTTC
d_gene: .; len: 14; abundance: .; v_gene: TRBV27; j_gene: TRBJ2-7; CDR3aa: CASMNRRSSYEQYF; CDR3nt: TGTGCCAGCATGAACAGAAGGAGCTCCTACGAGCAGTACTTC
d_gene: .; len: 14; abundance: .; v_gene: TRBV5-1; j_gene: TRBJ2-7; CDR3aa: CASSPTPTWYEQYF; CDR3nt: TGCGCCAGCAGCCCCACCCCAACCTGGTACGAGCAGTACTTC
d_gene: TRBD1; len: 15; abundance: .; v_gene: TRBV7-6; j_gene: TRBJ2-1; CDR3aa: CASSHRQGAYNEQFF; CDR3nt: TGTGCCAGCAGCCACAGACAGGGGGCCTACAATGAGCAGTTCTTC
d_gene: TRBD2; len: 13; abundance: .; v_gene: TRBV6-6; j_gene: TRBJ2-7; CDR3aa: CASSSSGSYEQYF; CDR3nt: TGTGCCAGCAGTTCTAGCGGGAGCTACGAGCAGTACTTC
d_gene: TRBD1; len: 16; abundance: .; v_gene: TRBV4-1; j_gene: TRBJ1-5; CDR3aa: CASSQEVAGGGQPQHF; CDR3nt: TGCGCCAGCAGCCAAGAAGTGGCAGGGGGAGGTCAGCCCCAGCATTTT
d_gene: .; len: 14; abundance: .; v_gene: TRBV2; j_gene: TRBJ2-1; CDR3aa: CASSEVVSNNEQFF; CDR3nt: TGTGCCAGCAGTGAAGTGGTTTCTAACAATGAGCAGTTCTTC
d_gene: .; len: 10; abundance: .; v_gene: TRBV27; j_gene: TRBJ2-5; CDR3aa: CASRGETQYF; CDR3nt: TGTGCCAGCAGGGGGGAGACCCAGTACTTC
d_gene: .; len: 14; abundance: .; v_gene: TRBV2; j_gene: TRBJ1-2; CDR3aa: CASSFSRTAYGYTF; CDR3nt: TGTGCCAGCAGTTTTTCCAGGACAGCATATGGCTACACCTTC
d_gene: TRBD1; len: 14; abundance: .; v_gene: TRBV6-6; j_gene: TRBJ1-5; CDR3aa: CASSYTGVGQPQHF; CDR3nt: TGTGCCAGCAGTTACACAGGGGTGGGACAGCCCCAGCATTTT
d_gene: .; len: 15; abundance: .; v_gene: TRBV7-2; j_gene: TRBJ1-1; CDR3aa: CASSLAPGSATKAFF; CDR3nt: TGTGCCAGCAGCTTAGCGCCAGGTTCAGCTACCAAAGCTTTCTTT
d_gene: .; len: 15; abundance: .; v_gene: TRBV7-6; j_gene: TRBJ1-1; CDR3aa: CASSLGMGLSVEAFF; CDR3nt: TGTGCCAGCAGCTTAGGGATGGGGCTCAGCGTTGAAGCTTTCTTT
d_gene: .; len: 12; abundance: .; v_gene: TRBV7-9; j_gene: TRBJ2-7; CDR3aa: CASTPGSYEQYF; CDR3nt: TGTGCCAGCACCCCGGGGTCCTACGAGCAGTACTTC
d_gene: TRBD2; len: 17; abundance: .; v_gene: TRBV27; j_gene: TRBJ2-1; CDR3aa: CASSPLAGAPPYNEQFF; CDR3nt: TGTGCCAGCAGTCCCCTAGCGGGAGCTCCCCCCTACAATGAGCAGTTCTTC
d_gene: TRBD2; len: 16; abundance: .; v_gene: TRBV11-2; j_gene: TRBJ2-5; CDR3aa: CASSLGLAGVKETQYF; CDR3nt: TGTGCCAGCAGCTTAGGGCTAGCGGGGGTAAAAGAGACCCAGTACTTC
d_gene: .; len: 11; abundance: .; v_gene: TRBV6-6; j_gene: TRBJ2-1; CDR3aa: CASSSGNEQFF; CDR3nt: TGTGCCAGCAGTTCGGGGAATGAGCAGTTCTTC
d_gene: TRBD1; len: 13; abundance: .; v_gene: TRBV29-1; j_gene: TRBJ1-6; CDR3aa: CSVGDSSNSPLHF; CDR3nt: TGCAGCGTTGGGGACAGCTCAAATTCACCCCTCCACTTT
d_gene: .; len: 15; abundance: .; v_gene: TRBV2; j_gene: TRBJ1-1; CDR3aa: CAGPRRKGGTSEAFF; CDR3nt: TGTGCCGGGCCCCGACGCAAGGGGGGAACAAGTGAAGCTTTCTTT
d_gene: TRBD2; len: 16; abundance: .; v_gene: TRBV6-1; j_gene: TRBJ2-2; CDR3aa: CASSDRLAANTGELFF; CDR3nt: TGTGCCAGCAGTGACCGACTAGCGGCGAACACCGGGGAGCTGTTTTTT
d_gene: TRBD2; len: 16; abundance: .; v_gene: TRBV7-6; j_gene: TRBJ2-1; CDR3aa: CASSLVGLEPNNEQFF; CDR3nt: TGTGCCAGCAGCTTAGTAGGACTAGAGCCAAACAATGAGCAGTTCTTC
d_gene: .; len: 13; abundance: .; v_gene: TRBV5-4; j_gene: TRBJ2-7; CDR3aa: CASSSENTYEQYF; CDR3nt: TGTGCCAGCAGCTCGGAAAACACCTACGAGCAGTACTTC
d_gene: TRBD2; len: 17; abundance: .; v_gene: TRBV4-1; j_gene: TRBJ2-1; CDR3aa: CASSQVRAGWGGNEQFF; CDR3nt: TGCGCCAGCAGCCAAGTGCGTGCGGGGTGGGGGGGTAATGAGCAGTTCTTC
d_gene: TRBD1; len: 13; abundance: .; v_gene: TRBV5-4; j_gene: TRBJ1-6; CDR3aa: CASSRDRGSPLHF; CDR3nt: TGTGCCAGCAGCCGGGACAGGGGATCACCCCTCCACTTT
d_gene: .; len: 13; abundance: .; v_gene: TRBV5-5; j_gene: TRBJ1-5; CDR3aa: CASSFGLDQPQHF; CDR3nt: TGTGCCAGCAGCTTTGGGTTGGATCAGCCCCAGCATTTT
d_gene: .; len: 14; abundance: .; v_gene: TRBV4-2; j_gene: TRBJ1-2; CDR3aa: CASSQPDKYYGYTF; CDR3nt: TGTGCCAGCAGCCAACCCGACAAGTACTATGGCTACACCTTC
d_gene: TRBD2; len: 18; abundance: .; v_gene: TRBV9; j_gene: TRBJ2-6; CDR3aa: CASSPHGTIPSGANVLTF; CDR3nt: TGTGCCAGCAGCCCCCACGGGACTATTCCTTCTGGGGCCAACGTCCTGACTTTC
d_gene: .; len: 15; abundance: .; v_gene: TRBV9; j_gene: TRBJ1-2; CDR3aa: CASSPGVGLNYGYTF; CDR3nt: TGTGCCAGCAGCCCTGGGGTTGGGCTTAACTATGGCTACACCTTC
d_gene: .; len: 13; abundance: once; v_gene: TRBV5-4; j_gene: TRBJ1-1; CDR3aa: CASSFPPNTEAFF; CDR3nt: TGTGCCAGCAGCTTCCCTCCGAACACTGAAGCTTTCTTT
d_gene: .; len: 14; abundance: .; v_gene: TRBV28; j_gene: TRBJ2-7; CDR3aa: CASTPNLNRETQYF; CDR3nt: TGTGCCAGCACCCCCAATTTAAACCGGGAAACACAATACTTC